A selection of T cell receptor beta chains follows, all from one sample in a study of control samples from healthy donors and cancer patients. Sequenced by immunoSEQ multiplex PCR; TCRdb stores in-frame clones only, minus some. The sample has roughly 100,000 clones; about 89% are singletons. Specimen: PBMCs. These receptors all stem from a man aged 55 to 70 with lung cancer. Each CDR3 is given with its conserved first and last residue. D genes are given only for firm matches. Size is stated for part of the rows, as once, few or many counts, or as a class when the clone is expanded.

length,J,size,V,D,DNA,CDR3
17,TRBJ2-3,.,TRBV5-1,TRBD1,TGCGCCAGCAGCTTTCGAAAATCCGGGACAGGGGTTGATACGCAGTATTTT,CASSFRKSGTGVDTQYF
15,TRBJ1-4,.,TRBV24-1,TRBD1,TGTGCCACCAGTGACAACGGACAGGGTAGCGAAAAACTGTTTTTT,CATSDNGQGSEKLFF
15,TRBJ2-1,.,TRBV25-1,TRBD2,TGTGCCAGCAGTGAACCCCGGGGGGGAGACAATGAGCAGTTCTTC,CASSEPRGGDNEQFF
12,TRBJ1-2,.,TRBV9,.,TGTGCCAGCAGCGTAGAAAAATATGGCTACACCTTC,CASSVEKYGYTF
17,TRBJ2-2,once,TRBV5-1,TRBD2,TGCGCCAGCAGCTACGGACTAGCGGCGTATAACACCGGGGAGCTGTTTTTT,CASSYGLAAYNTGELFF
13,TRBJ2-5,.,TRBV12-3/TRBV12-4,.,TGTGCCAGCAGTTTAGCTAATCAAGAGACCCAGTACTTC,CASSLANQETQYF
15,TRBJ2-5,.,TRBV3-1/TRBV3-2,.,TGTGCCAGCAGCCACCCCTGGACACCTCAAGAGACCCAGTACTTC,CASSHPWTPQETQYF
16,TRBJ2-3,.,TRBV4-1,.,TGCGCCAGCAGCCAGGGACGCACGGGCCGCACAGATACGCAGTATTTT,CASSQGRTGRTDTQYF
17,TRBJ1-1,.,TRBV5-1,TRBD1,TGCGCCAGCAGCATAAGACAGGGGGCGCTTACGGACTCTGAAGCTTTCTTT,CASSIRQGALTDSEAFF
11,TRBJ2-2,.,TRBV24-1,.,TGTGCCACCAGTGGTGGGGGGGAGCTGTTTTTT,CATSGGGELFF
14,TRBJ2-1,.,TRBV30,.,TGTGCCTGGAGTGCGGGGGAGGCTTACAATGAGCAGTTCTTC,CAWSAGEAYNEQFF
18,TRBJ1-5,.,TRBV7-2,TRBD1,TGTGCCAGCAGCTTCTTAGGACAGGCCGTCGGGAGCAATCAGCCCCAGCATTTT,CASSFLGQAVGSNQPQHF
13,TRBJ1-2,.,TRBV6-5,TRBD1,TGTGCCAGCAGTTACAGTTCAGGGGGCGGCTACACCTTC,CASSYSSGGGYTF
11,TRBJ1-2,.,TRBV3-1/TRBV3-2,.,TGTGCCAGCAGGTCCATCGGTGGCTACACCTTC,CASRSIGGYTF
13,TRBJ2-5,few,TRBV5-6,.,TGTGCCAGCAGCGGGGGACTCCAAGAGACCCAGTACTTC,CASSGGLQETQYF
16,TRBJ1-2,.,TRBV13,.,TGTGCCAGCAGCTCATCGGCAGAGTTAATTGACTATGGCTACACCTTC,CASSSSAELIDYGYTF
15,TRBJ1-1,.,TRBV6-5,.,TGTGCCAGCAGTTACTCGGAAGAGCTGAACACTGAAGCTTTCTTT,CASSYSEELNTEAFF
14,TRBJ1-1,.,TRBV29-1,.,TGCAGCGTTGATGGCGAACAGGGAGTTACTGAAGCTTTCTTT,CSVDGEQGVTEAFF